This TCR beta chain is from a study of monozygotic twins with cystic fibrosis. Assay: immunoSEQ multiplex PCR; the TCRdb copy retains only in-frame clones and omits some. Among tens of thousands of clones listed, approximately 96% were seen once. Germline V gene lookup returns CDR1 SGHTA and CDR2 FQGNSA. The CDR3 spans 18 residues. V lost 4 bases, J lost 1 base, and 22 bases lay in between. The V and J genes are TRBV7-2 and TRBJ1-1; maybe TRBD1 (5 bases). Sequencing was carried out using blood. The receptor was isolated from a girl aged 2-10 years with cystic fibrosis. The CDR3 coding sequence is TGTGCCAGCAGCTCGAAGGGGCAGGGAACCCTGAGGAACACTGAAGCTTTCTTT. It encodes CASSSKGQGTLRNTEAFF.